One and the same sample provided the 32 T cell receptor beta chains below, sequenced in a study of cytotoxic CD8 clonotypes in ibrutinib-treated CLL. Some clones are missing from TCRdb's copy, which holds only in-frame ones; the method was immunoSEQ multiplex PCR. The sample lists around 310,000 clones; more than 65% were seen once. The sequences come from PBMCs, collected before ibrutinib treatment. These receptors were taken from a human donor with chronic lymphocytic leukemia.

The chain is built from TRBV19 and TRBJ2-7, with 8 positions matching TRBD2. Germline CDR1 and CDR2: LNHDA and SQIVND (reference sequence). J gave up 6 bases and V 6 bases, and 10 bases lay outside the gene matches. This CDR3 is 14 amino acids long. The CDR3, as DNA: TGTGCCAGTAGGCGGGCCGGGACTAGAGGCGAGCAGTACTTC. Its protein is CASRRAGTRGEQYF.

The gene calls are TRBV27 and TRBJ2-7; D might be TRBD1 (6 bases). V was clipped by 1 base and J by 2 bases, with 18 bases between them. Germline lookup yields CDR1 MNHEY and CDR2 SMNVEV (reference sequence). The CDR3 covers 17 residues. CDR3 coding DNA: TGTGCCAGCAGTTTATTTGGGCTGGGGTCAGGGGCCTACGAGCAGTACTTC. As protein: CASSLFGLGSGAYEQYF.

This chain joins TRBV27 and TRBJ2-7; TRBD2 aligns across 7 bases. After removal of 5 bases from V and 3 bases from J, the junction contained 4 bases not matched to a gene. In germline, CDR1 is MNHEY, CDR2 SMNVEV (reference sequence). This CDR3 is 13 amino acids long. This chain's CDR3 is CASSDGGSYEQYF. Here the CDR3 DNA reads TGTGCCAGCAGTGACGGCGGGAGCTACGAGCAGTACTTC.

The chain links TRBV7-8 to TRBJ2-7, with a tentative D call TRBD2 (5 bases). CDR1 is SGHVS and CDR2 is FQNEAQ in the germline V gene. CDR3 length equals 14 residues. V lost 4 bases, J lost 3 bases, and 13 bases lay in between. In DNA, the CDR3 is TGTGCCAGCAGCTCCAACAGAGACTACTACGAGCAGTACTTC. Translated: CASSSNRDYYEQYF.

The CDR3 is CASSISSGSPSTDTQYF. For the CDR3, the DNA is TGTGCCAGTAGTATTTCTAGCGGGAGCCCTAGCACAGATACGCAGTATTTT. The rearrangement uses TRBV19 and TRBJ2-3; 10 bases map to TRBD2. This CDR3 region has 17 residues. Germline V lookup: CDR1 LNHDA, CDR2 SQIVND (reference sequence). J gave up 0 bases and V 3 bases, and 6 bases lay outside the gene matches. The full variable domain, completed using reference TRBV19 and TRBJ2-3, is DGGITQSPKYLFRKEGQNVTLSCEQNLNHDAMYWYRQDPGQGLRLIYYSQIVNDFQKGDIAEGYSVSREKKESFPLTVTSAQKNPTAFYLCASSISSGSPSTDTQYFGPGTRLTVL.

V is TRBV29-1 and J is TRBJ2-1; either TRBD1 or TRBD2 may fit D (5 bases each). The CDR3 contains 12 residues. CDR1 SQVTM and CDR2 ANQGSEA come from the germline V gene. V was shortened by 7 bases and J by 6 bases, with 13 bases between the two germline ends. CDR3 DNA: TGCAGCGCGGGGCCTGATGGCAATGAGCAGTTCTTC. Its translation: CSAGPDGNEQFF.

J is TRBJ2-7 and V is TRBV28, with 8 positions matching TRBD1. Per the germline V gene, CDR1 is MDHEN and CDR2 is SYDVKM. V lost 3 bases to trimming and J lost 0 bases; unmatched junction nucleotides: 13. This CDR3 has 18 amino acids. Written as DNA, the CDR3 is TGTGCCAGCAGTTTCACCCCCTACAGGGGGTTACTCTCCTACGAGCAGTACTTC. Its translation: CASSFTPYRGLLSYEQYF.

The J gene is TRBJ2-3, the V gene TRBV5-1; D is undetermined. Trimming removed 2 bases from V and 6 bases from J, with 10 bases in between. This CDR3 is built from 13 residues. Germline CDR1 SGHRS, CDR2 YFSETQ. The CDR3 reads CASSLDARDTQYF. Here the CDR3 DNA reads TGCGCCAGCAGCTTAGATGCCCGGGATACGCAGTATTTT.

The rearrangement links TRBV10-3 to TRBJ2-2, with D unclear. Deletions cut 4 bases from V and 0 bases from J, with 9 bases between. This CDR3 region has 15 residues. CDR1 and CDR2 (germline): ENHRY, SYGVKD. The CDR3 here is CAISAQAPNTGELFF. The DNA for the CDR3 is TGTGCCATCAGTGCTCAAGCTCCGAACACCGGGGAGCTGTTTTTT.

The rearrangement links TRBV5-4 to TRBJ2-7; TRBD2 agrees at 11 bases. With 0 bases clipped from V and 5 bases from J, the junction kept 13 bases outside the gene matches. Germline loops: CDR1 SGHNT, CDR2 YYREEE (reference sequence). This CDR3 comprises 18 residues. The CDR3 protein is CASSLVSGASGRTHEQYF. CDR3 DNA sequence: TGTGCCAGCAGCTTGGTTTCCGGGGCTAGCGGGAGGACCCACGAGCAGTACTTC.

This rearrangement joins TRBV7-2 to TRBJ1-5; D is possibly TRBD1 (6 bases). The germline V and J ends were trimmed by 2 bases and 7 bases, with 15 bases remaining between them. The CDR3 totals 15 residues. Looked up from germline, CDR1 is SGHTA and CDR2 is FQGNSA. The CDR3 nucleotides are TGTGCCAGCAGCTTACTGACAGGTGGAGGCCAGCCCCAGCATTTT. It yields the protein CASSLLTGGGQPQHF.

The chain couples TRBV5-1 to TRBJ2-3; 13 bases align to TRBD2. The germline V gene encodes CDR1 SGHRS and CDR2 YFSETQ. Trimming at V came to 4 bases and at J to 7 bases, leaving 9 bases not matched to a gene. The CDR3 runs 16 residues. The CDR3 DNA is TGCGCCAGCAGCCCCGGGACTAGCGGGACGTGGAATACGCAGTATTTT. Translated, it gives CASSPGTSGTWNTQYF.

The chain recombines TRBV19 with TRBJ1-5; the match to TRBD1 covers 7 bases. This CDR3 comprises 14 residues. Germline assignment: CDR1 LNHDA and CDR2 SQIVND (reference sequence). J lost 3 bases, V lost 8 bases, and 7 bases had no gene match. The CDR3 protein is CASRKGQNNQPQHF. Here the CDR3 DNA reads TGTGCCAGTCGAAAGGGACAGAACAATCAGCCCCAGCATTTT. Full variable domain (missing parts from reference TRBV19 and TRBJ1-5): DGGITQSPKYLFRKEGQNVTLSCEQNLNHDAMYWYRQDPGQGLRLIYYSQIVNDFQKGDIAEGYSVSREKKESFPLTVTSAQKNPTAFYLCASRKGQNNQPQHFGDGTRLSIL.

The rearrangement links TRBV28 to TRBJ1-2; D not resolved. The CDR3 consists of 12 residues. With 9 bases removed from V and 0 bases from J, the gap between germline ends came to 8 bases. Germline lookup yields CDR1 MDHEN and CDR2 SYDVKM. CDR3 sequence (DNA): TGTGCCAGTCTTGACCCTAACTATGGCTACACCTTC. Amino acid sequence: CASLDPNYGYTF.

J is TRBJ1-2 and V is TRBV7-9; weak D call: TRBD1 (5 bases). Germline V CDR1 and CDR2: SEHNR, FQNEAQ (reference sequence). Trimming removed 4 bases at V and 8 bases at J, with 11 bases between. The CDR3 is made up of 12 amino acids. As DNA, the CDR3 is TGTGCCAGCAGCTGGCGGGGGGGAGGCTACACCTTC. Translation gives CASSWRGGGYTF. Variable domain in full (rest from reference TRBV7-9 and TRBJ1-2): DTGVSQNPRHKITKRGQNVTFRCDPISEHNRLYWYRQTLGQGPEFLTYFQNEAQLEKSRLLSDRFSAERPKGSFSTLEIQRTEQGDSAMYLCASSWRGGGYTFGSGTRLTVV.

The rearrangement uses TRBV27 and TRBJ2-7; no firm D call. The CDR3 sequence is 13 residues long. The germline CDR1 and CDR2 sequences are MNHEY and SMNVEV (reference sequence). Trimming took off 5 bases at V and 3 bases at J, with 11 bases between the two ends. DNA of the CDR3: TGTGCCAGCAGTCCCCCTAGGAGCTACGAGCAGTACTTC. It specifies CASSPPRSYEQYF.

The V gene is TRBV9, the J gene TRBJ1-3; no firm D call. V shed 7 bases and J shed 4 bases, with 21 bases lying between them. The germline V gene encodes CDR1 SGDLS and CDR2 YYNGEE. The CDR3 has 16 amino acids. CDR3 coding DNA: TGTGCCAGCTCAAATTTTCGGGGAATGCAAGGAAACACCATATATTTT. Its translation: CASSNFRGMQGNTIYF.

The chain is built from TRBV7-2 and TRBJ2-1; D possibly matches TRBD1 or TRBD2 (6 bases each). From germline, CDR1 is SGHTA and CDR2 FQGNSA. Between the trimmed V and J ends, which lost 5 bases and 8 bases, there was a span of 22 bases. CDR3 length equals 16 residues. CDR3 nucleotide sequence: TGTGCCAGCAGCCAAAGAGGGGGGTGGCTAGGCGATGAGCAGTTCTTC. This sequence encodes CASSQRGGWLGDEQFF.

In this sample, this clone turned up once. J is TRBJ2-1 and V is TRBV7-2, with D perhaps TRBD2 (5 bases). Trimming cost V 5 bases and J 7 bases, with 9 bases left between them. Germline assignment: CDR1 SGHTA and CDR2 FQGNSA. The CDR3 spans 12 residues. CDR3: CASSKRGNEQFF. The CDR3 DNA reads as TGTGCCAGCAGCAAACGGGGAAATGAGCAGTTCTTC.

The chain carries TRBV7-8 and TRBJ2-1; 10 bases match TRBD1. The J segment lost 2 bases and the V segment lost 4 bases, leaving 14 bases of the junction unmatched. Per the germline V gene, CDR1 is SGHVS and CDR2 is FQNEAQ. The CDR3 runs 19 residues. CDR3 sequence reads: CASSSSNRDGTGAYNEQFF. DNA of the CDR3: TGTGCCAGCAGCTCGAGTAACCGGGACGGGACAGGGGCCTACAATGAGCAGTTCTTC.

The genes are TRBV28 and TRBJ1-5; no reliable D call. The V end was cut by 6 bases, the J end by 3 bases, with 6 bases between. CDR1 and CDR2 (germline): MDHEN, SYDVKM. This CDR3 is built from 12 residues. The CDR3, as DNA: TGTGCCAGCAGGTCAGTCAATCAGCCCCAGCATTTT. It yields the protein CASRSVNQPQHF. The whole variable domain, filled in from reference TRBV28 and TRBJ1-5, reads DVKVTQSSRYLVKRTGEKVFLECVQDMDHENMFWYRQDPGLGLRLIYFSYDVKMKEKGDIPEGYSVSREKKERFSLILESASTNQTSMYLCASRSVNQPQHFGDGTRLSIL.

This clone was counted a few times. The rearrangement joins TRBV9 to TRBJ1-1, with a possible D match to TRBD1 (5 bases). CDR3 size: 14 residues. Trimming stripped 7 bases from V and 0 bases from J, with 13 bases between. Germline assignment: CDR1 SGDLS and CDR2 YYNGEE. The CDR3 DNA is TGTGCCAGCGGGGACGGGGATATGAACACTGAAGCTTTCTTT. Its protein is CASGDGDMNTEAFF.

V and J are TRBV4-2 and TRBJ1-4; D not certain. This CDR3 is built from 13 residues. Germline loops: CDR1 LGHNA, CDR2 YNFKEQ. V lost 5 bases and J lost 4, with 8 bases in between. In DNA form, the CDR3 reads TGTGCCAGCAGCACGGACCTTAATGAAAAACTGTTTTTT. As protein: CASSTDLNEKLFF.

The rearrangement joins TRBV11-3 to TRBJ2-7; 7 bases are a match to TRBD2. Germline loops: CDR1 SGHNT, CDR2 YENEEA. CDR3 length equals 14 residues. Unmatched junction bases numbered 17, after V lost 11 bases and J lost 7 bases. CDR3 nucleotide sequence: TGTGCCGTAAAACGGGCTAGCGGTATCCAGGAGCAGTACTTC. Residues: CAVKRASGIQEQYF.

The chain combines TRBV5-1 with TRBJ2-5, with a tentative D call TRBD1 (5 bases). The CDR3 is 14 residues long. From germline, CDR1 is SGHRS and CDR2 YFSETQ. V dropped 3 bases and J dropped 2 bases, with 11 bases sitting between them. Written as DNA, the CDR3 is TGCGCCAGCAGCTCCGTGGGGCAGCAAGAGACCCAGTACTTC. Its translation: CASSSVGQQETQYF.

The genes are TRBV2 and TRBJ2-1, with 7 bases identical to TRBD2. Germline lookup yields CDR1 SNHLY and CDR2 FYNNEI. V lost 5 bases to trimming and J lost 8 bases; unmatched junction nucleotides: 6. The CDR3 is 13 amino acids. DNA for the CDR3: TGTGCCAGCAGTTGGGGGGGAGTGGATGAGCAGTTCTTC. This sequence encodes CASSWGGVDEQFF.

This clone was recorded once. V and J are TRBV5-1 and TRBJ2-1; 12 bases agree with TRBD2. The CDR3 is 16 residues long. V lost 6 bases, J lost 7 bases, and 11 bases stayed unmatched. Germline V lookup: CDR1 SGHRS, CDR2 YFSETQ. The CDR3 nucleotides read TGCGCCAGCACACCTCGGACTAGCGGGATTCGTAATGAGCAGTTCTTC. It specifies CASTPRTSGIRNEQFF.

The gene calls are TRBV2 and TRBJ1-1; 7 bases are shared with TRBD1. Germline V gives CDR1 SNHLY, CDR2 FYNNEI. Germline trimming cut 2 bases from V and 1 base from J; bases unmatched to any gene: 4. The CDR3 runs 15 residues. The CDR3 spells CASSEMGQPNTEAFF. CDR3 in DNA: TGTGCCAGCAGTGAAATGGGACAGCCGAACACTGAAGCTTTCTTT.

V usage is TRBV7-3 and J usage is TRBJ2-1, with 10 bases identical to TRBD2. Germline loops: CDR1 SGHTA, CDR2 FQGTGA. The J segment lost 6 bases and the V segment lost 2 bases, leaving 7 bases of the junction unmatched. There are 16 residues in the CDR3. CDR3 sequence (DNA): TGTGCCAGCAGCTTACTAGCGGGAGAAGGTGGCAATGAGCAGTTCTTC. Encoded protein: CASSLLAGEGGNEQFF.

The chain links TRBV2 to TRBJ1-5; D is unclear. The V end was cut by 7 bases, the J end by 4 bases, with 8 bases between. The length of the CDR3 is 12 residues. Germline CDR1 SNHLY, CDR2 FYNNEI. The CDR3 DNA reads TGTGCCAGCACAAATCCAAATCAGCCCCAGCATTTT. It specifies CASTNPNQPQHF.

This clone was recorded a few times. CDR3 loop: CASSPGQGPYNEQFF. CDR3 sequence (DNA): TGTGCCAGCAGCCCAGGACAGGGCCCTTACAATGAGCAGTTCTTC. This sequence joins TRBV7-3 and TRBJ2-1; 8 bases are shared with TRBD1. The CDR3 loop spans 15 amino acids. Germline V CDR1 and CDR2: SGHTA, FQGTGA. The J segment lost 4 bases and the V segment lost 5 bases, leaving 7 bases of the junction unmatched.

The chain combines TRBV5-8 with TRBJ2-7; 8 nucleotides match TRBD1. The ends lost 5 bases at V and 6 bases at J; junction bases unmatched: 4. This CDR3 region has 12 residues. The V gene's germline CDR1 is SGHTS and CDR2 YDEGEE. This CDR3 is CASREDRAEQYF. The DNA for the CDR3 is TGTGCCAGCAGAGAGGACAGGGCCGAGCAGTACTTC.